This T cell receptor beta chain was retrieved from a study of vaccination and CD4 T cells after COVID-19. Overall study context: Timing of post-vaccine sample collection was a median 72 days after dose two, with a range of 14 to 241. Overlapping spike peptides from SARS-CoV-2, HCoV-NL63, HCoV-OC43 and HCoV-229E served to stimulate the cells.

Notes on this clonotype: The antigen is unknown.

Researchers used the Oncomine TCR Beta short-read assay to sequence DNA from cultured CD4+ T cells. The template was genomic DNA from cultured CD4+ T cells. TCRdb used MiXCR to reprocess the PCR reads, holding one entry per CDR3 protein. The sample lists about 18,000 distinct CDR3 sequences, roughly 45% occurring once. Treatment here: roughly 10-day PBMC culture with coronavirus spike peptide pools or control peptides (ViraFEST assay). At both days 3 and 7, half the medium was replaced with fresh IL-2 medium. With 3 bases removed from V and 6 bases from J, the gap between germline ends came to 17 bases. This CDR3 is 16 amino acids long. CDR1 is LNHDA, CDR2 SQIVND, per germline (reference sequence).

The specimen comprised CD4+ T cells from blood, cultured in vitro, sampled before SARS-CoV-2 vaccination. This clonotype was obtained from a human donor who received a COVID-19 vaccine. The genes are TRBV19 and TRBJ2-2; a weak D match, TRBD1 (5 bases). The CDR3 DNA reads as TGTGCCAGTAGTATCTCACCAGGGCTTGTTTCCGGGGAGCTGTTTTTT. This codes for CASSISPGLVSGELFF.